This T cell receptor beta chain stems from a study of human T cells and chemical hapten exposure. The CDR3 has 13 amino acids. With V trimmed by 3 bases and J by 2 bases, 2 bases remained unmatched. Germline V gives CDR1 DFQATT, CDR2 SNEGSKA (reference sequence). TCRdb re-analysed the RACE reads in MiXCR, keeping a single row per CDR3 protein. The data hold approximately 77,000 distinct CDR3 sequences, with 7.5% to 9.5% observed a single time. The time point: patch test 1, 2 weeks after DPC sensitization. Treatment given: therapeutic diphenylcyclopropenone sensitization with weekly scalp DPC. V is TRBV20-1 and J is TRBJ2-7; 9 nucleotides agree with TRBD1. This clonotype was obtained from a woman aged 25 to 39 with alopecia areata. Some clones in this sample may be carry-over from other donors' samples. This specimen consisted of whole blood, obtained in connection with sensitization to the hapten diphenylcyclopropenone (DPC). The CDR3 DNA is TGCAGTGCTAGGGGGACAGGGACCTACGAGCAGTACTTC. Its translation: CSARGTGTYEQYF.